The text below deals with one T cell receptor beta chain. At one boundary the junction diverges from the germline segment, which might be a read error. PCR was performed a second time for roughly 6 to 12 cycles using a sample-barcoded 5' primer and a J-beta primer mix. A single record per CDR3 protein comes from TCRdb applying MiXCR to the 5' RACE reads. The sample consists of some 1.5 million distinct CDR3 sequences, roughly 27% of them appearing once. This record belongs to a study of blood T cells in healthy people across ages. The sequenced sample consisted of blood. This receptor was taken from a woman aged 25 to 39 in good health.

CDR3 DNA: TGTACCAGCAGCCAAACCGGACTAGCGACAGATACGCAGTATTTT. It encodes CTSSQTGLATDTQYF. This chain joins TRBV3-1 and TRBJ2-3; TRBD2 agrees at 9 bases. Germline values: CDR1 LGHDT, CDR2 YNNKEL (reference sequence). The CDR3 extends over 15 amino acids.